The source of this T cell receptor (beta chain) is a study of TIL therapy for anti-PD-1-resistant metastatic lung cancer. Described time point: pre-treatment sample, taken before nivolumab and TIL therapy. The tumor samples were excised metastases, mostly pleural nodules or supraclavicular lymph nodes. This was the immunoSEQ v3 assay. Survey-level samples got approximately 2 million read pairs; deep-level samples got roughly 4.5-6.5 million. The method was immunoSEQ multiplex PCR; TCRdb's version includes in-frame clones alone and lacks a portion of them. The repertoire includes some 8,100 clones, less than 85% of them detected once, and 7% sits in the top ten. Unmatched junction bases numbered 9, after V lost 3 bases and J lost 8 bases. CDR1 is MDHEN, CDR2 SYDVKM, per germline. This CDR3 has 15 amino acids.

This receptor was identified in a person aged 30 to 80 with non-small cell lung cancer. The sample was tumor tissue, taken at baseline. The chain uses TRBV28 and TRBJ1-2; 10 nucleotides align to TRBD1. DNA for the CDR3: TGTGCCAGCAGTTTTGGAGGGGACAGGGGCCGGGGCTACACCTTC. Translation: CASSFGGDRGRGYTF.